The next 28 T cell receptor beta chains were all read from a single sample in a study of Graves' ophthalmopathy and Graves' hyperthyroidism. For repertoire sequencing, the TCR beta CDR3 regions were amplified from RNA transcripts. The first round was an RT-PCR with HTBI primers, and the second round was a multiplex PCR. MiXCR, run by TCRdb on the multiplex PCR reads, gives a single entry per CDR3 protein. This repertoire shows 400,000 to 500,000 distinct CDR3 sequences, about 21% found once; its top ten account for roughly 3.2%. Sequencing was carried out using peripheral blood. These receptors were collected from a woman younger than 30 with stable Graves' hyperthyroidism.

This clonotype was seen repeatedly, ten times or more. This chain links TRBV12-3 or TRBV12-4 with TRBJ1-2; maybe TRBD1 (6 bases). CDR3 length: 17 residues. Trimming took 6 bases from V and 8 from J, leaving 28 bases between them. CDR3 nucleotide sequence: TGTGCCAGCAGCCAAAAGCCGGGATGGCGTCCAACAGGGGGCTACACCTTC. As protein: CASSQKPGWRPTGGYTF.

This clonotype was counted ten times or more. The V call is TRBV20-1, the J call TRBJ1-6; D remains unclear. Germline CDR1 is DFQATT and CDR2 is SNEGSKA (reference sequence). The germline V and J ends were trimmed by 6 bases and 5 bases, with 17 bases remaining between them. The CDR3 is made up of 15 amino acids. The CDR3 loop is CSASSEKSNNSPLHF. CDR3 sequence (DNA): TGCAGTGCCAGTTCCGAGAAGAGTAATAATTCACCCCTCCACTTT.

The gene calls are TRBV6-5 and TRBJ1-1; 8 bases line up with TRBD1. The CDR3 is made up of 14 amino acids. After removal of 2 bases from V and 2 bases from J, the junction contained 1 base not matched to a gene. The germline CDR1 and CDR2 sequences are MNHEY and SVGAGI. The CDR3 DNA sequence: TGTGCCAGCAGTTACCAGGGGGCAAACACTGAAGCTTTCTTT. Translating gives CASSYQGANTEAFF.

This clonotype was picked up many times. The CDR3 sequence is CASSLAPGTGAYGYTF. CDR3 DNA sequence: TGTGCCAGCAGCTTAGCACCCGGGACAGGGGCCTATGGCTACACCTTC. The chain carries TRBV7-9 and TRBJ1-2, with TRBD1 matching 10 bases. The CDR3 runs 16 residues. Trimming took 0 bases from V and 4 from J; bases not matched to a gene: 5. The germline V gene has CDR1 SEHNR and CDR2 FQNEAQ (reference sequence). Full variable domain (missing parts from reference TRBV7-9 and TRBJ1-2): DTGVSQNPRHKITKRGQNVTFRCDPISEHNRLYWYRQTLGQGPEFLTYFQNEAQLEKSRLLSDRFSAERPKGSFSTLEIQRTEQGDSAMYLCASSLAPGTGAYGYTFGSGTRLTVV.

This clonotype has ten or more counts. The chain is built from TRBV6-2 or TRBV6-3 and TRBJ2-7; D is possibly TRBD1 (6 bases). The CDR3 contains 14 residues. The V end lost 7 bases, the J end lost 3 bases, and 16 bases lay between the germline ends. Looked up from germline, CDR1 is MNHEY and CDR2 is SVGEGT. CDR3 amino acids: CASTETGNVYEQYF. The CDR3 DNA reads TGTGCCAGCACCGAAACAGGGAACGTCTACGAGCAGTACTTC.

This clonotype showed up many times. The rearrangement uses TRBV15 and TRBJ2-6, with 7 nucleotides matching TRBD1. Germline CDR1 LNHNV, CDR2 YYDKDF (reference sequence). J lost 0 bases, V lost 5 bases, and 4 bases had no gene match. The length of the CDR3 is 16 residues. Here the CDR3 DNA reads TGTGCCACCAGCCCCACAGGGGTCTCTGGGGCCAACGTCCTGACTTTC. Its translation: CATSPTGVSGANVLTF.

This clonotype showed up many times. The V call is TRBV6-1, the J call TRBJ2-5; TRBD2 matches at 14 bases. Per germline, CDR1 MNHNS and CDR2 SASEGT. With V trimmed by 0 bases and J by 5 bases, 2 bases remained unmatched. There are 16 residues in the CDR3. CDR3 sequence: CASSEARLAGGETQYF. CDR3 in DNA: TGTGCCAGCAGTGAAGCGAGACTAGCGGGAGGGGAGACCCAGTACTTC.

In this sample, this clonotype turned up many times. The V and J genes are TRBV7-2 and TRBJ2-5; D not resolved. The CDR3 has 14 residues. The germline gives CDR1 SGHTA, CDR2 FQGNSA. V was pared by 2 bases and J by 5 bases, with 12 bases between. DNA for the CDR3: TGTGCCAGCAGCTTACCCCCCTCTTGGGAGACCCAGTACTTC. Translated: CASSLPPSWETQYF.

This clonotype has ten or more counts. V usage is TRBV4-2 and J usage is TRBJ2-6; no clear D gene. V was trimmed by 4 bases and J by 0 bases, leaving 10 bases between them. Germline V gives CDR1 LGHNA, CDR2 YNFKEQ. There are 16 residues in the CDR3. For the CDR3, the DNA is TGTGCCAGCAGCCGCAGGTTGGGCTCTGGGGCCAACGTCCTGACTTTC. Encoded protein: CASSRRLGSGANVLTF.

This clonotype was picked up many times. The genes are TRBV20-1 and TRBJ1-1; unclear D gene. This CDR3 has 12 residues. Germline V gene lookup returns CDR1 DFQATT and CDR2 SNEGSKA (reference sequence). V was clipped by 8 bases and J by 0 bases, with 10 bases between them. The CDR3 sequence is CSPRMMNTEAFF. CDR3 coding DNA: TGCAGTCCGCGGATGATGAACACTGAAGCTTTCTTT.

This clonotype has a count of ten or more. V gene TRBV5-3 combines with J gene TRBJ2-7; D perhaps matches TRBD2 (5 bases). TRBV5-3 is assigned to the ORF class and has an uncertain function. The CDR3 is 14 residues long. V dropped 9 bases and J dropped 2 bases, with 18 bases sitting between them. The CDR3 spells CAKTIERRAYEQYF. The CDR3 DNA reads TGTGCCAAAACTATCGAGCGGAGAGCCTACGAGCAGTACTTC.

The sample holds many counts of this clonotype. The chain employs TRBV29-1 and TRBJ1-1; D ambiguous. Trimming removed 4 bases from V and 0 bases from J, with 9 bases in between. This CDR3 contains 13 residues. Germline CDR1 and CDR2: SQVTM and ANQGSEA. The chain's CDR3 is CSVGTALNTEAFF. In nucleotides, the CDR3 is TGCAGCGTTGGGACTGCCTTGAACACTGAAGCTTTCTTT. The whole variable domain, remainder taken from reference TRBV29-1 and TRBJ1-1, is SAVISQKPSRDICQRGTSLTIQCQVDSQVTMMFWYRQQPGQSLTLIATANQGSEATYESGFVIDKFPISRPNLTFSTLTVSNMSPEDSSIYLCSVGTALNTEAFFGQGTRLTVV.

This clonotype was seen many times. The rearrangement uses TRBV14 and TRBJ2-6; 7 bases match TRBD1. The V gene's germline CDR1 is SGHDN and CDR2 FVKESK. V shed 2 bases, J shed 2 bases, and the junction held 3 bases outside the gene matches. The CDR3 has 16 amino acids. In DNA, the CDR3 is TGTGCCAGCAGCCAATACAGGGGACCTGGGGCCAACGTCCTGACTTTC. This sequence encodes CASSQYRGPGANVLTF.

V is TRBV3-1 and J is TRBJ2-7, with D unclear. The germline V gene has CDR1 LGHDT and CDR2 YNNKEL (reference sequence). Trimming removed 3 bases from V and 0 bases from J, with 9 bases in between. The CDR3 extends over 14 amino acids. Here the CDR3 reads CASSQTPGSYEQYF. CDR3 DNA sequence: TGTGCCAGCAGCCAGACTCCCGGCTCCTACGAGCAGTACTTC.

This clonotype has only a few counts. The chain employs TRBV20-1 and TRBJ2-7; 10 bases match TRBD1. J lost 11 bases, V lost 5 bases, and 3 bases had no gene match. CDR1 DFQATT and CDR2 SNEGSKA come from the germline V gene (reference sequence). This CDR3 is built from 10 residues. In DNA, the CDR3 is TGCAGTGCTCCCGGGACAGGGGAGTACTTC. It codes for CSAPGTGEYF.

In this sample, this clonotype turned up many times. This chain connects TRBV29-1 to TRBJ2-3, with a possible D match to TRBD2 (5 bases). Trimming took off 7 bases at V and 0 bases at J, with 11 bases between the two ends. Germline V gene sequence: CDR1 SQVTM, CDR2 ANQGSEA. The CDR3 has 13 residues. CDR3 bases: TGCAGCGCCATACGCGGGAGCACAGATACGCAGTATTTT. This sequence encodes CSAIRGSTDTQYF.

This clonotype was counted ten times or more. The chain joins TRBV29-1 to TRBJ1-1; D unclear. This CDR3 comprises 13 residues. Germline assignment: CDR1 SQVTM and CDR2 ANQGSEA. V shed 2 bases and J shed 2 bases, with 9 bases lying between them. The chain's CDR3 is CSVEQSINTEAFF. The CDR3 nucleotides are TGCAGCGTTGAACAGTCGATTAACACTGAAGCTTTCTTT. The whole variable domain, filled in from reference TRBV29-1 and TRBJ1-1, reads SAVISQKPSRDICQRGTSLTIQCQVDSQVTMMFWYRQQPGQSLTLIATANQGSEATYESGFVIDKFPISRPNLTFSTLTVSNMSPEDSSIYLCSVEQSINTEAFFGQGTRLTVV.

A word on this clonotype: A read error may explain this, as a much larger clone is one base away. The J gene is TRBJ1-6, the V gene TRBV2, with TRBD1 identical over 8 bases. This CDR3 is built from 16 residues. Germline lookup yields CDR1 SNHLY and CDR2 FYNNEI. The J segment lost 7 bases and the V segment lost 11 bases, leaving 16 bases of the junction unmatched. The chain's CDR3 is CACQYGAGGRNSPLHF. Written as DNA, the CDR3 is TGTGCCTGCCAGTACGGGGCAGGGGGCAGAAATTCACCCCTCCACTTT.

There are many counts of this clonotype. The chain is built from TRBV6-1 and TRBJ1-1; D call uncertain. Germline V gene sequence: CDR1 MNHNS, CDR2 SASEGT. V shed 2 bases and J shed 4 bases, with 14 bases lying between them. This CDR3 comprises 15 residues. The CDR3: CASSELGSLGTEAFF. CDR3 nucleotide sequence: TGTGCCAGCAGTGAACTGGGATCATTGGGCACTGAAGCTTTCTTT.

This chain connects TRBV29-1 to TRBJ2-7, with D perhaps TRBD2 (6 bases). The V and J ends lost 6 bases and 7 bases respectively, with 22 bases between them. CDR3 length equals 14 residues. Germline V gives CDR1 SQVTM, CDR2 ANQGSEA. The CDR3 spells CSVTRDSSKGEQYF. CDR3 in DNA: TGCAGCGTGACGCGGGACTCTTCGAAGGGAGAGCAGTACTTC.

The CDR3 protein is CSVEYFTGTGNDKVTGNTIYF. In DNA form, the CDR3 reads TGCAGCGTTGAATACTTTACCGGGACAGGGAACGACAAGGTCACTGGAAACACCATATATTTT. The rearrangement links TRBV29-1 to TRBJ1-3; 9 nucleotides match TRBD1. The length of the CDR3 is 21 residues. The J segment lost 2 bases and the V segment lost 2 bases, leaving 22 bases of the junction unmatched. Germline V gene lookup returns CDR1 SQVTM and CDR2 ANQGSEA.

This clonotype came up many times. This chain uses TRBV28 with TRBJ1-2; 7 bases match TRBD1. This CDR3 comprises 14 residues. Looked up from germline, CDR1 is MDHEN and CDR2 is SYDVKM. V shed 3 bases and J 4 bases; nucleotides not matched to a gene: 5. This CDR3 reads CASSLAGGTYGYTF. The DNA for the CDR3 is TGTGCCAGCAGTTTGGCAGGGGGGACCTATGGCTACACCTTC.

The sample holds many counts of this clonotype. In DNA, the CDR3 is TGTGCCAGTAGTTCAAGCGTGGACAGGGCAAATGCTTTCTTT. Protein sequence: CASSSSVDRANAFF. The chain links TRBV19 to TRBJ1-1; 8 positions match TRBD1. The V gene end was trimmed by 5 bases and the J gene end by 11 bases; junction bases not matched to a gene: 13. In germline, CDR1 is LNHDA, CDR2 SQIVND (reference sequence). This CDR3 is 14 amino acids long.

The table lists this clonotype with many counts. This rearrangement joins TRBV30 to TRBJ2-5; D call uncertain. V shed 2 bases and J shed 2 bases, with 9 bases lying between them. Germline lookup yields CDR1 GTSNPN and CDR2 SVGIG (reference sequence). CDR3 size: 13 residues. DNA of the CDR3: TGTGCCTGGAGTAGGACGGTTCAAGAGACCCAGTACTTC. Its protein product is CAWSRTVQETQYF.

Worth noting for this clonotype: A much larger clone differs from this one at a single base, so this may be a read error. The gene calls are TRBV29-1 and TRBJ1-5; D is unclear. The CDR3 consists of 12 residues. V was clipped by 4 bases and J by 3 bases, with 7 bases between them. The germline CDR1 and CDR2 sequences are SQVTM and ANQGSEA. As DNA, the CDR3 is TGCAGCGTTGCTCAGAACAATCAGCCCCAGCATTTT. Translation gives CSVAQNNQPQHF.

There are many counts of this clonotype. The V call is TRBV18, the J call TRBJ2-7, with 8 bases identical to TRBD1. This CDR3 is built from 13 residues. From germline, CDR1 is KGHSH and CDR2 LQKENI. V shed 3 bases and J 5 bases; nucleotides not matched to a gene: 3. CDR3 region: CASSPGTGDEQYF. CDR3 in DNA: TGTGCCAGCTCACCTGGGACAGGAGACGAGCAGTACTTC.

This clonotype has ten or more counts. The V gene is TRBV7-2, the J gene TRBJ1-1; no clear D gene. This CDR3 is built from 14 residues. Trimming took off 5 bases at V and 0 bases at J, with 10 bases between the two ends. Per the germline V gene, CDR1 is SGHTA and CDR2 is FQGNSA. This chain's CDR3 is CASSLPHVNTEAFF. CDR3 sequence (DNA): TGTGCCAGCAGCCTCCCCCACGTGAACACTGAAGCTTTCTTT. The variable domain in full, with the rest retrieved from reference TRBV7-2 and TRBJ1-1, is GAGVSQSPSNKVTEKGKDVELRCDPISGHTALYWYRQSLGQGLEFLIYFQGNSAPDKSGLPSDRFSAERTGGSVSTLTIQRTQQEDSAVYLCASSLPHVNTEAFFGQGTRLTVV.

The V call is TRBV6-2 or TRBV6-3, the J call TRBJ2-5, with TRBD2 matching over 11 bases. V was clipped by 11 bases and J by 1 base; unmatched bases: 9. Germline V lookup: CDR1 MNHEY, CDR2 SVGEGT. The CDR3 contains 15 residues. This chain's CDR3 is CAVSLAGVTQETQYF. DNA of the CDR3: TGTGCCGTCTCACTAGCGGGGGTAACCCAAGAGACCCAGTACTTC.